This T cell receptor beta chain derives from a study of CD8 T cells in ankylosing spondylitis. TCRdb used MiXCR to reprocess the 5' RACE reads, holding one entry per CDR3 protein. The sample holds fewer than 400,000 distinct CDR3 sequences; 14% to 15% are singletons and the top ten take around 1%. After removal of 1 base from V and 7 bases from J, the junction contained 6 bases not matched to a gene. The germline CDR1 and CDR2 sequences are SGHTA and FQGNSA. CDR3 size: 17 residues. This clonotype turned up a few times. Its antigen is unidentified. Study results and caveats: There was reportedly significant enrichment of clones that were disease-linked in matched ankylosing spondylitis synovial fluid. CD8+ disease-linked clones were present at relatively low frequencies in blood.

Sequencing was performed on blood, either unsorted or a sorted T cell fraction (not recorded which). The gene calls are TRBV7-2 and TRBJ2-1; 14 positions match TRBD2. The receptor was isolated from a male donor with ankylosing spondylitis or in good health (not recorded which). The CDR3 region is CASSLGGTSGSLNEQFF. The CDR3 DNA reads as TGTGCCAGCAGCTTAGGGGGGACTAGCGGGAGTTTGAATGAGCAGTTCTTC.